Here is one T cell receptor (beta chain) with its context. The assay was immunoSEQ multiplex PCR, and TCRdb's table has in-frame clones only and misses some. This sample carries a few hundred thousand clones, about nine tenths of them seen once, and the ten largest clones take approximately 9%. The record originates from a study of blood T cell repertoires in COVID-19. Study as a whole: The United States, Italy and Spain provided the acute and convalescent COVID-19 samples.

V dropped 4 bases and J dropped 8 bases, with 16 bases sitting between them. This CDR3 has 15 amino acids. CDR1 and CDR2 from the germline V gene are SGHNT and YYREEE (reference sequence). This sequence was found in a woman in her late teens or twenties who had recovered from COVID-19. The sequenced sample was PBMCs or T cells enriched from blood (not recorded which). This chain joins TRBV5-4 and TRBJ1-6; unclear D gene. CDR3 protein: CASSEARREHSPLHF. Here the CDR3 DNA reads TGTGCCAGCAGCGAAGCCCGGCGGGAACATTCACCCCTCCACTTT.